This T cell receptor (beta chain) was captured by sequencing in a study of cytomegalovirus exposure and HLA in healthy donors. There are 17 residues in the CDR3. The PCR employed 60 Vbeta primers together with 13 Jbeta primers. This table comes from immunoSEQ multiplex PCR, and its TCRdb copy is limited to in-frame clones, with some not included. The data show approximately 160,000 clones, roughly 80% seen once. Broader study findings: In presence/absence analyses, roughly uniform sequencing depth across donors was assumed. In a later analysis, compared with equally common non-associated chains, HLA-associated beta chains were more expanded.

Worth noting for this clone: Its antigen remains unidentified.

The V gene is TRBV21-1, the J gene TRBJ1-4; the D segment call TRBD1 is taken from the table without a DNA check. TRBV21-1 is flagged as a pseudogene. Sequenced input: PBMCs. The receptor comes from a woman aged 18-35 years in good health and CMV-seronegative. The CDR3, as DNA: TGTGCCAGCAGCCCAAGCGGACCGGGACAGGATAATGAAAAACTGTTTTTT. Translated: CASSPSGPGQDNEKLFF.